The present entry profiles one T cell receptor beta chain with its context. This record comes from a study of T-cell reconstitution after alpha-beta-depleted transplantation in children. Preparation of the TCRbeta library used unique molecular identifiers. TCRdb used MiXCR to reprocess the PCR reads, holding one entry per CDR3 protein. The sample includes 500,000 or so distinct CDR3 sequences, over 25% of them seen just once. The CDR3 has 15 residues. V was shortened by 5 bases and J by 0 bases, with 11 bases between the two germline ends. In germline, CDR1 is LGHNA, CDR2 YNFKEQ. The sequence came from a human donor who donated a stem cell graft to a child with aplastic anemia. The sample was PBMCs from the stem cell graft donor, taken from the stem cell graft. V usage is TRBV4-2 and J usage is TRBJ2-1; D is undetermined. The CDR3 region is CASSIGSSSYNEQFF. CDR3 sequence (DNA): TGTGCCAGCAGCATCGGGTCGAGCTCCTACAATGAGCAGTTCTTC.